The 26 T cell receptor beta chains listed next were all sequenced from one sample in a study of blood T cell repertoires in COVID-19. This table comes from immunoSEQ multiplex PCR, and its TCRdb copy is limited to in-frame clones, with some not included. Of fewer than 110,000 clones listed, around nine tenths are singletons. Sequencing used peripheral blood. These receptors were taken from a human donor in a cohort sampled during active COVID-19.

The chain uses TRBV6-1 and TRBJ2-3; no clear D gene. The germline V gene encodes CDR1 MNHNS and CDR2 SASEGT. The length of the CDR3 is 13 residues. Trimming removed 2 bases at V and 6 bases at J, with 9 bases between. CDR3 coding DNA: TGTGCCAGCAGTGAAACTCGCCGGGATACGCAGTATTTT. Encoded protein: CASSETRRDTQYF.

The genes are TRBV18 and TRBJ1-1; possible D gene TRBD1, 5 bases. The length of the CDR3 is 15 residues. Looked up from germline, CDR1 is KGHSH and CDR2 is LQKENI. V lost 2 bases to trimming and J lost 1 base, with 11 bases between them. This CDR3 reads CASSPGARTNTEAFF. DNA of the CDR3: TGTGCCAGCTCACCAGGGGCCAGAACGAACACTGAAGCTTTCTTT.

The chain couples TRBV5-1 to TRBJ1-5; D may be TRBD1 (6 bases). The CDR3 loop spans 15 amino acids. Germline CDR1 SGHRS, CDR2 YFSETQ. Trimming stripped 0 bases from V and 7 bases from J, with 14 bases between. CDR3 nucleotide sequence: TGCGCCAGCAGCTTGGAGGGGGTACGGGGCCAGCCCCAGCATTTT. Amino acid sequence: CASSLEGVRGQPQHF.

V gene TRBV29-1 combines with J gene TRBJ2-3, with 10 bases fitting TRBD1. The junction had 5 bases not matched to a gene; V was cut back by 8 bases and J by 3 bases. The length of the CDR3 is 13 residues. CDR1 and CDR2 (germline): SQVTM, ANQGSEA. Written as DNA, the CDR3 is TGCAGCACTCCGGGACAGGGGACAGATACGCAGTATTTT. This codes for CSTPGQGTDTQYF.

The J gene is TRBJ1-4, the V gene TRBV6-5; no clear D gene. The ends were cut back, 6 bases at V and 8 bases at J, with 13 bases in the middle. There are 13 residues in the CDR3. Germline V gene lookup returns CDR1 MNHEY and CDR2 SVGAGI. DNA for the CDR3: TGTGCCAGCAGGCAGCCTGACTGGGAAAAACTGTTTTTT. It specifies CASRQPDWEKLFF.

CDR3 loop: CASSWGQGSGANVLTF. In DNA, the CDR3 is TGTGCCAGCAGCTGGGGCCAGGGTTCTGGGGCCAACGTCCTGACTTTC. The rearrangement joins TRBV5-6 to TRBJ2-6; the D gene is possibly TRBD1 (5 bases). The CDR3 length is 16 residues. Germline CDR1 is SGHDT and CDR2 is YYEEEE. Trimming removed 3 bases at V and 1 base at J, with 11 bases between.

The chain is built from TRBV6-6 and TRBJ1-2, with 9 bases fitting TRBD1. Germline assignment: CDR1 MNHNY and CDR2 SVGAGI (reference sequence). V lost 2 bases to trimming and J lost 6 bases; unmatched junction nucleotides: 10. The CDR3 contains 16 residues. CDR3 region: CASSYLDRGGVDGYTF. The CDR3 nucleotides read TGTGCCAGCAGTTACCTGGACAGGGGTGGGGTCGATGGCTACACCTTC.

The rearrangement joins TRBV27 to TRBJ1-1; D is ambiguous. The CDR3 runs to 12 residues. Trimming took off 6 bases at V and 5 bases at J, with 10 bases between the two ends. CDR1 and CDR2 (germline): MNHEY, SMNVEV (reference sequence). The CDR3 DNA sequence: TGTGCCAGCAGCTATGGTCGTACTGAAGCTTTCTTT. It encodes CASSYGRTEAFF.

This chain links TRBV7-9 with TRBJ2-7, with 7 bases aligning to TRBD1. Germline V gives CDR1 SEHNR, CDR2 FQNEAQ (reference sequence). The CDR3 extends over 12 amino acids. The J segment lost 2 bases and the V segment lost 8 bases, leaving 3 bases of the junction unmatched. The CDR3 is CASGTVTYEQYF. DNA of the CDR3: TGTGCCAGCGGGACAGTAACCTACGAGCAGTACTTC.

V gene TRBV2 combines with J gene TRBJ2-3, with TRBD2 identical over 8 bases. From germline, CDR1 is SNHLY and CDR2 FYNNEI. With 4 bases clipped from V and 0 bases from J, the junction kept 6 bases outside the gene matches. The CDR3 length is 16 residues. CDR3: CASSASGGLSTDTQYF. CDR3 nucleotides: TGTGCCAGCAGTGCCTCGGGGGGGTTGAGCACAGATACGCAGTATTTT. Looking up the rest from reference TRBV2 and TRBJ2-3 gives the full variable domain: EPEVTQTPSHQVTQMGQEVILRCVPISNHLYFYWYRQILGQKVEFLVSFYNNEISEKSEIFDDQFSVERPDGSNFTLKIRSTKLEDSAMYFCASSASGGLSTDTQYFGPGTRLTVL.

V usage is TRBV5-1 and J usage is TRBJ2-7; 13 bases line up with TRBD2. Germline-derived CDR1 and CDR2 are SGHRS and YFSETQ. V lost 4 bases to trimming and J lost 7 bases; unmatched junction nucleotides: 8. The CDR3 runs to 15 residues. CDR3 DNA: TGCGCCAGCAGCCCCGGGACTAGCGGGACCTGGGAGCAGTACTTC. The encoded protein is CASSPGTSGTWEQYF.

This chain uses TRBV6-1 with TRBJ2-7; 11 bases map to TRBD2. V lost 5 bases, J lost 2 bases, and 2 bases stayed unmatched. The CDR3 loop spans 14 amino acids. Germline loops: CDR1 MNHNS, CDR2 SASEGT. CDR3 region: CASSLAGGAYEQYF. The CDR3 DNA is TGTGCCAGCAGTTTAGCGGGAGGGGCCTACGAGCAGTACTTC.

This chain connects TRBV24-1 to TRBJ1-5; 7 bases are shared with TRBD1. CDR3 size: 17 residues. V dropped 3 bases and J dropped 8; count of bases not matched to a gene: 15. Per germline, CDR1 KGHDR and CDR2 SFDVKD. CDR3 in amino acids: CATSDPPTGMGCEPQHF. The CDR3 DNA sequence: TGTGCCACCAGTGATCCTCCGACAGGGATGGGGTGTGAGCCCCAGCATTTT.

The sample holds one count of this clone. This chain joins TRBV7-2 and TRBJ1-1; possible D gene TRBD1, 5 bases. The CDR3 has 15 residues. Per germline, CDR1 SGHTA and CDR2 FQGNSA. Deletions cut 3 bases from V and 0 bases from J, with 11 bases between. CDR3 DNA: TGTGCCAGCAGCTTGTCCGGGGGAATGAACACTGAAGCTTTCTTT. Translation gives CASSLSGGMNTEAFF.

V usage is TRBV6-5 and J usage is TRBJ2-1, with 7 bases identical to TRBD2. This CDR3 comprises 15 residues. Germline V lookup: CDR1 MNHEY, CDR2 SVGAGI. Trimming removed 8 bases from V and 9 bases from J; junction bases left unmatched: 16. The CDR3, as DNA: TGTGCCAGCTCCCTATCGCGCGGGAGCGAAACTGAGCAGTTCTTC. This sequence encodes CASSLSRGSETEQFF.

The genes are TRBV19 and TRBJ1-2; TRBD1 matches 8 bases. CDR1 is LNHDA, CDR2 SQIVND, per germline (reference sequence). With 4 bases clipped from V and 3 bases from J, the junction kept 7 bases outside the gene matches. The CDR3 consists of 15 residues. CDR3 nucleotide sequence: TGTGCCAGTAGTACACTGGACAGGGACCACTATGGCTACACCTTC. Translated: CASSTLDRDHYGYTF.

The sample holds one count of this clone. The V call is TRBV2, the J call TRBJ2-5; 8 bases line up with TRBD2. This CDR3 region has 15 residues. From germline, CDR1 is SNHLY and CDR2 FYNNEI. The J segment lost 4 bases and the V segment lost 2 bases, leaving 6 bases of the junction unmatched. For the CDR3, the DNA is TGTGCCAGCAGTGAACTCAGCGGGAGTGGAGAGACCCAGTACTTC. It encodes CASSELSGSGETQYF.

V usage is TRBV5-1 and J usage is TRBJ1-1, with unresolved D. CDR1 SGHRS and CDR2 YFSETQ come from the germline V gene. The CDR3 is 15 amino acids. The germline V and J ends were trimmed by 4 bases and 1 base, with 14 bases remaining between them. The CDR3 is CASSHPGSANTEAFF. The CDR3 nucleotides read TGCGCCAGCAGCCACCCGGGGAGTGCGAACACTGAAGCTTTCTTT.

The chain links TRBV7-2 to TRBJ2-3; TRBD2 agrees at 9 bases. V shed 4 bases and J 6 bases; nucleotides not matched to a gene: 11. CDR1 and CDR2 from the germline V gene are SGHTA and FQGNSA. The length of the CDR3 is 16 residues. The CDR3 nucleotides read TGTGCCAGCAGCTCGGGACTAGCTCCATCCGGGGATACGCAGTATTTT. Translating it yields CASSSGLAPSGDTQYF.

This rearrangement joins TRBV10-1 to TRBJ1-1; a possible D gene is TRBD1 (6 bases). Deletions cut 3 bases from V and 2 bases from J, with 13 bases between. CDR3 size: 15 residues. Per the germline V gene, CDR1 is WNHNN and CDR2 is SYGVQD (reference sequence). CDR3 DNA sequence: TGCGCCAGCAGTGATTCCCAGGGGATCAACACTGAAGCTTTCTTT. This codes for CASSDSQGINTEAFF.

This chain joins TRBV7-9 and TRBJ1-1, with D possibly TRBD1 on 5 matching bases. This CDR3 spans 15 amino acids. Germline V gene lookup returns CDR1 SEHNR and CDR2 FQNEAQ (reference sequence). Trimming left V 0 bases short and J 4 bases short, with 12 bases between. The CDR3 DNA is TGTGCCAGCAGCTTAGCGGGACTCTCAGGCACTGAAGCTTTCTTT. It is translated as CASSLAGLSGTEAFF.

This chain connects TRBV7-2 to TRBJ1-5; 9 nucleotides agree with TRBD1. This CDR3 has 15 amino acids. V gave up 4 bases and J gave up 4 bases; unmatched junction bases: 5. Germline V lookup: CDR1 SGHTA, CDR2 FQGNSA. The CDR3 sequence is CASSSQGALNQPQHF. The CDR3, as DNA: TGTGCCAGCAGCTCACAGGGGGCGCTTAATCAGCCCCAGCATTTT. Based on the CDR3 plus reference TRBV7-2 and TRBJ1-5, the full variable domain is GAGVSQSPSNKVTEKGKDVELRCDPISGHTALYWYRQSLGQGLEFLIYFQGNSAPDKSGLPSDRFSAERTGGSVSTLTIQRTQQEDSAVYLCASSSQGALNQPQHFGDGTRLSIL.

J is TRBJ2-1 and V is TRBV6-5; 12 nucleotides match TRBD1. CDR1 and CDR2 from the germline V gene are MNHEY and SVGAGI. This CDR3 has 15 amino acids. V lost 6 bases and J lost 7; bases outside the gene matches: 7. CDR3 sequence reads: CASRYGTGGSNEQFF. The DNA of the CDR3 is TGTGCCAGCAGATACGGGACAGGGGGCTCAAATGAGCAGTTCTTC.

This chain uses TRBV6-5 with TRBJ2-7; no clear D gene. CDR3 length: 13 residues. In germline, CDR1 is MNHEY, CDR2 SVGAGI. The V end was cut by 6 bases, the J end by 3 bases, with 12 bases between. CDR3 loop: CASRDTTGYEQYF. The CDR3 DNA sequence: TGTGCCAGCAGGGATACCACGGGCTACGAGCAGTACTTC.

This clone was picked up one time. The rearrangement joins TRBV5-1 to TRBJ2-2; tentative D call: TRBD2 (5 bases). Trimming left V 5 bases short and J 5 bases short, with 16 bases between. Germline values: CDR1 SGHRS, CDR2 YFSETQ. The CDR3 runs to 15 residues. CDR3 bases: TGCGCCAGCAGTGTCCGGGAAATCTTAACCGGGGAGCTGTTTTTT. Residues: CASSVREILTGELFF.

The gene calls are TRBV5-1 and TRBJ2-2; 7 bases match TRBD2. Germline V gives CDR1 SGHRS, CDR2 YFSETQ. V shed 0 bases, J shed 2 bases, and the junction held 4 bases outside the gene matches. The CDR3 is made up of 16 amino acids. CDR3 DNA sequence: TGCGCCAGCAGCTTGGCCCTAGCGGTAAACACCGGGGAGCTGTTTTTT. Translated: CASSLALAVNTGELFF.